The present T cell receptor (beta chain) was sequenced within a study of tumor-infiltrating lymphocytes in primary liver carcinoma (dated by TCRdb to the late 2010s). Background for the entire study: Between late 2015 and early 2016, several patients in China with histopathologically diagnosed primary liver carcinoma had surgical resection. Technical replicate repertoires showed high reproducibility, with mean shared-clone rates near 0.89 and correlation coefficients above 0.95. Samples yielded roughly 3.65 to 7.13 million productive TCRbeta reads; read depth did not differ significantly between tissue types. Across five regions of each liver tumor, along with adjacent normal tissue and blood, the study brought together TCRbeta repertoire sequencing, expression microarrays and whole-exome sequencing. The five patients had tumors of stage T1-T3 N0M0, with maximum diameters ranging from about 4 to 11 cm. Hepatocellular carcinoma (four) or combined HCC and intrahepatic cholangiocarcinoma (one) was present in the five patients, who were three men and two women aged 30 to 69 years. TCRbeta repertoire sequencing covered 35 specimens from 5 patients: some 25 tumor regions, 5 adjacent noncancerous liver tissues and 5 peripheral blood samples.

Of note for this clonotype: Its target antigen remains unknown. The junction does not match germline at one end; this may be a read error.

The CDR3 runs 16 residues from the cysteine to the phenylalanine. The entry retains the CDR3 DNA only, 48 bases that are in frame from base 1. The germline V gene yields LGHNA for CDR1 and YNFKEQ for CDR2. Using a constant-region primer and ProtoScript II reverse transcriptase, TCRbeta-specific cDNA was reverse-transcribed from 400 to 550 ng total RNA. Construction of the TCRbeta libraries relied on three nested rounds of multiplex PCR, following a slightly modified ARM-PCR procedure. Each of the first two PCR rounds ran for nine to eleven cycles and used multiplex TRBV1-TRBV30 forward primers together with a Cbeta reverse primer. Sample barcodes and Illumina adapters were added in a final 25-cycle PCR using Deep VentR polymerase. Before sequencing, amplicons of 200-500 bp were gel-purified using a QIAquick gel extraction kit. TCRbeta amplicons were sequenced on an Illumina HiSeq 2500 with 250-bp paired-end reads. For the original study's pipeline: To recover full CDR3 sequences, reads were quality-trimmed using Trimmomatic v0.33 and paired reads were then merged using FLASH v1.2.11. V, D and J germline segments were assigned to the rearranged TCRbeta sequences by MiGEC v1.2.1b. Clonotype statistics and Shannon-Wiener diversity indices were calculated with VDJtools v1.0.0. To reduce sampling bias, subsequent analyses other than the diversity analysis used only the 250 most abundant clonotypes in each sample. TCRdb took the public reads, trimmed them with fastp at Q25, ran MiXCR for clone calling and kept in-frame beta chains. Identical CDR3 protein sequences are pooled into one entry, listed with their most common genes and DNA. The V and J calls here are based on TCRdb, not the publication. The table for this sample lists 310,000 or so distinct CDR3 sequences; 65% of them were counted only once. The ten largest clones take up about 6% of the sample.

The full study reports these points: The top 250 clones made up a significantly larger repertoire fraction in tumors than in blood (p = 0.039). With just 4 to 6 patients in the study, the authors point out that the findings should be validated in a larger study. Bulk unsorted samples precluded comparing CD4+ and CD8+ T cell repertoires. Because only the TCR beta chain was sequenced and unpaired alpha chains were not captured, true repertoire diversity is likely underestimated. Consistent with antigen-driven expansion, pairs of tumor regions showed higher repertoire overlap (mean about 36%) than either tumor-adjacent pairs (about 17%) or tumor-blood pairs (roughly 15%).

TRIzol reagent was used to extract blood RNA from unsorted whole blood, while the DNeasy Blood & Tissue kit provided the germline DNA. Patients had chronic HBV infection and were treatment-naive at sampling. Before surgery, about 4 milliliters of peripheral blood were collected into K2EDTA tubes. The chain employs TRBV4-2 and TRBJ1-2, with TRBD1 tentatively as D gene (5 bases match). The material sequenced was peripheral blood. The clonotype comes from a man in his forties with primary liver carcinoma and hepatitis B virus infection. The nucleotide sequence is TGTGCCAGCAGCCAAGAGTGGGGGTCCTCAGCCTATGGCTACGCCTTC. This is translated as CASSQEWGSSAYGYAF.